This T cell receptor beta chain was sequenced in a study of shared clonotypes between healthy human individuals. The data were produced by immunoSEQ multiplex PCR, yet TCRdb's version contains in-frame clones alone and is incomplete. The sample contains millions of clones, roughly 93% of which appear only once. CDR1 and CDR2 from the germline V gene are WNHNN and SYGVQD (reference sequence). V trimming: 7 bases; J trimming: 0 bases; junction bases outside the gene matches: 9. The CDR3 consists of 17 residues. The chain joins TRBV10-1 to TRBJ2-1; 10 bases fit TRBD2. This sequence was found in a man between 18 and 29 years old in good health. Some clones in this sample may be carry-over from other donors' samples. The sequenced material came from naive CD4+ T cells from PBMCs. Subset described: CD45RA+ positively selected. The CDR3, as DNA: TGCGCCAGCACTATCGGACTAGCGGTTAGCTCCTACAATGAGCAGTTCTTC. It is translated as CASTIGLAVSSYNEQFF.